The rows below give T cell receptor beta chains drawn from one sample of a study of blood T cell repertoires in COVID-19. The assay was immunoSEQ multiplex PCR, and TCRdb's table has in-frame clones only and misses some. The sample records about 300,000 clones, 87% being singletons. Specimen: peripheral blood. These receptor sequences come from a young man with active or convalescent COVID-19. Each CDR3 is given with its conserved first and last residue. The order of the fields is V gene, J gene, clone size, D gene, CDR3 protein, CDR3 DNA. The D gene is left open where the match is weak. Clone size, where shown, is once, few, many, or a class for clones that have expanded.

>TRBV29-1|TRBJ1-1|-|-
CSVDLGGTEAFF
TGCAGCGTTGATCTGGGAGGGACTGAAGCTTTCTTT
>TRBV20-1|TRBJ1-5|few|-
CSARVSATQHF
TGCAGTGCTAGAGTATCTGCGACCCAGCATTTT
>TRBV6-5|TRBJ2-7|-|TRBD1
CASRVRWTGNYEQYF
TGTGCCAGCAGGGTACGATGGACAGGGAACTACGAGCAGTACTTC
>TRBV6-6|TRBJ1-1|-|-
CASTLSVTEAFF
TGTGCCAGCACCTTATCAGTCACTGAAGCTTTCTTT
>TRBV5-4|TRBJ2-5|-|TRBD2
CASSLGLAGETQYF
TGTGCCAGCAGCCTCGGACTAGCGGGGGAGACCCAGTACTTC
>TRBV6-6|TRBJ1-5|-|-
CASSYMDSSGVQPQHF
TGTGCCAGCAGTTATATGGACTCATCCGGCGTACAGCCCCAGCATTTT
>TRBV27|TRBJ2-3|-|-
CASSFSGSVVDTQYF
TGTGCCAGCAGTTTTTCAGGGTCAGTAGTAGATACGCAGTATTTT
>TRBV6-2/TRBV6-3|TRBJ1-1|-|TRBD1
CASSSGGSNTEAFF
TGTGCCAGCAGTTCAGGGGGGTCGAACACTGAAGCTTTCTTT
>TRBV5-1|TRBJ1-1|once|-
CASTLGRGRLNTEAFF
TGCGCCAGCACCCTTGGCAGGGGACGCTTGAACACTGAAGCTTTCTTT
>TRBV10-2|TRBJ2-5|-|-
CASSADRLQETQYF
TGCGCCAGCAGCGCAGACAGGCTCCAAGAGACCCAGTACTTC
>TRBV10-3|TRBJ1-1|-|-
CAISESVIRDTEAFF
TGTGCCATCAGTGAGTCTGTAATTAGAGACACTGAAGCTTTCTTT
>TRBV7-9|TRBJ1-2|-|TRBD1
CASSLGTGSYGYTF
TGTGCCAGCAGCTTAGGGACAGGTTCCTATGGCTACACCTTC
>TRBV7-9|TRBJ2-1|-|TRBD2
CASSGPSGRDYNEQFF
TGTGCCAGCAGCGGACCTAGCGGGAGGGACTACAATGAGCAGTTCTTC
>TRBV11-1|TRBJ2-7|-|TRBD1
CASSLGLGTGSYEQYF
TGTGCCAGCAGCTTAGGTCTCGGGACAGGGTCGTACGAGCAGTACTTC
>TRBV3-1/TRBV3-2|TRBJ2-4|-|-
CASSQSGRGAKNIQYF
TGTGCCAGCAGCCAATCGGGTCGGGGAGCCAAAAACATTCAGTACTTC
>TRBV9|TRBJ1-1|-|-
CASSVVTEAFF
TGTGCCAGCAGCGTTGTAACTGAAGCTTTCTTT
>TRBV19|TRBJ2-1|-|-
CASSIVHETGRDEQFF
TGTGCCAGTAGTATAGTCCACGAGACAGGAAGGGATGAGCAGTTCTTC
>TRBV24-1|TRBJ2-7|-|-
CATSDRRGEQYF
TGTGCCACCAGTGACCGGCGAGGGGAGCAGTACTTC
>TRBV2|TRBJ2-7|-|-
CASRRMTAYEQYF
TGTGCCAGCAGACGAATGACAGCCTACGAGCAGTACTTC
>TRBV9|TRBJ1-5|-|TRBD1
CASSNTGDPNQPQHF
TGTGCCAGCAGTAATACAGGGGACCCCAATCAGCCCCAGCATTTT
>TRBV6-5|TRBJ2-2|-|TRBD1
CASRRTGGLAGELFF
TGTGCCAGCAGGAGGACAGGGGGCCTCGCCGGGGAGCTGTTTTTT
>TRBV2|TRBJ1-1|-|-
CASNRVNTEAFF
TGTGCCAGCAACAGAGTGAACACTGAAGCTTTCTTT
>TRBV6-6|TRBJ1-2|-|-
CASSYSGGFEVVTF
TGTGCCAGCAGTTACTCCGGTGGGTTCGAGGTAGTAACCTTC
>TRBV7-9|TRBJ1-2|-|-
CASSAWDINYGYTF
TGTGCCAGCAGCGCCTGGGACATCAACTATGGCTACACCTTC
>TRBV7-9|TRBJ2-7|-|-
CASSLVGVAAQYF
TGTGCCAGCAGCTTAGTAGGTGTAGCCGCGCAGTACTTC
>TRBV19|TRBJ2-3|-|-
CASRTASTDTQYF
TGTGCCAGTCGGACAGCTAGCACAGATACGCAGTATTTT
>TRBV7-6|TRBJ2-5|-|-
CASSLVLSGTFVSGETQYF
TGTGCCAGCAGCTTAGTTCTCAGCGGAACTTTCGTAAGCGGGGAGACCCAGTACTTC